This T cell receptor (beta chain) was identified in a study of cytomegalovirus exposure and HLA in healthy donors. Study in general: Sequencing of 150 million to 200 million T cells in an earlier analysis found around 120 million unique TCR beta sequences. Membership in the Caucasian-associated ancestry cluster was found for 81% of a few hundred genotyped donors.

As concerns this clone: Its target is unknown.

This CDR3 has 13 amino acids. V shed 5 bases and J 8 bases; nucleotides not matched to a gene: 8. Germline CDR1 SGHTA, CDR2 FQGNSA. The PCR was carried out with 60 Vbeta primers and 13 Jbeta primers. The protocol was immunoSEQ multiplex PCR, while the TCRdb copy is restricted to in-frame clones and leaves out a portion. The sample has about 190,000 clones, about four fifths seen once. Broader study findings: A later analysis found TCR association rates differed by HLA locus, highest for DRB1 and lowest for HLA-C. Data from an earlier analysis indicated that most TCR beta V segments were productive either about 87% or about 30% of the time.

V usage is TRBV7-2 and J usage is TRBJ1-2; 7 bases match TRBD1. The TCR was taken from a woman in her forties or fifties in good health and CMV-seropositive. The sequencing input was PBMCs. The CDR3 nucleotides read TGTGCCAGCAGCGCCGACAGGGTGAGGGGCTACACCTTC. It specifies CASSADRVRGYTF. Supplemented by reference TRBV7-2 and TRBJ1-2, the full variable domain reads GAGVSQSPSNKVTEKGKDVELRCDPISGHTALYWYRQSLGQGLEFLIYFQGNSAPDKSGLPSDRFSAERTGGSVSTLTIQRTQQEDSAVYLCASSADRVRGYTFGSGTRLTVV.